This T cell receptor beta chain was sequenced for a study of T-cell reconstitution after alpha-beta-depleted transplantation in children (dated by TCRdb to 2016 to 2018). About the study as a whole: Using TCR repertoire profiling, the study quantitatively followed how T-cell immune reconstitution unfolded in children after TCRalphabeta/CD19-depleted allogeneic hematopoietic cell transplantation.

The library was made by PCR. This sample was sequenced with an Illumina HiSeq 2500. To normalize quantification of the TCRbeta repertoire, the TCR libraries were built with molecular barcoding that relied on unique molecular identifiers. In-frame beta chains were kept once TCRdb had trimmed the public reads at Q25 with fastp and called clones with MiXCR. Each entry is one CDR3 protein sequence, shown with its most common DNA and genes. The sample includes about 500,000 distinct CDR3 sequences, with roughly 33% observed a single time. The ten largest clones add up to approximately 2.3% of the sample. V drops 5 bases and J drops 7 bases, leaving 17 bases in between. The germline V gene provides CDR1 SGHTA and CDR2 FQGNSA. The CDR3 holds 14 amino acids from the cysteine to the phenylalanine. The read is trimmed to its CDR3 DNA, 42 bases read in frame from base 1. Worth noting for this clonotype: It lacks a known antigen. Base qualities were left out, and no much larger clone turns up one base away.

The sequencing used PBMCs from the stem cell graft donor, collected from the stem cell graft. The clonotype was recovered from a human donor who donated a stem cell graft to a child with aplastic anemia. The rearranged segments are TRBV7-2 and TRBJ1-1; the D gene is unclear. Here is the DNA: TGTGCCAGCAGCGACAAACCCAGCCAAATTGAAGCTTTCTTT. Translated, this is CASSDKPSQIEAFF.